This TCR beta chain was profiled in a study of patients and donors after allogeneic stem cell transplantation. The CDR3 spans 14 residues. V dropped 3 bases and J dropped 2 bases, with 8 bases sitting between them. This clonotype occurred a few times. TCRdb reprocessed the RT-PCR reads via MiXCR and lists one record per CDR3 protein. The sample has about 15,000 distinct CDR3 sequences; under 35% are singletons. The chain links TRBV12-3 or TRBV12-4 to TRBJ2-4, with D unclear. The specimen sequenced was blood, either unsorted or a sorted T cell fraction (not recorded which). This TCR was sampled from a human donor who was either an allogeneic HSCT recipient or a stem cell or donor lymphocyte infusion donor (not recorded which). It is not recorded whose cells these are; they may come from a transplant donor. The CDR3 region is CASSFSQTKNIQYF. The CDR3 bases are TGTGCCAGCAGTTTCAGTCAGACCAAAAACATTCAGTACTTC.